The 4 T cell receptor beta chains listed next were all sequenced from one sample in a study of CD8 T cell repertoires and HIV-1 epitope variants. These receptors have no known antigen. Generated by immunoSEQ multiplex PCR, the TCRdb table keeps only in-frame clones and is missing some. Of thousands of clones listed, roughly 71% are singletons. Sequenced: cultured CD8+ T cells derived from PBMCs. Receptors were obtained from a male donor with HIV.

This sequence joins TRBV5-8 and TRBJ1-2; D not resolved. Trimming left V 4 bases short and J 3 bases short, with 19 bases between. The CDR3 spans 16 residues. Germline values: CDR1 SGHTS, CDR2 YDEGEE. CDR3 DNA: TGTGCCAGCAGCCCTTGGCCGGTAGAATTGGACTATGGCTACACCTTC. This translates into CASSPWPVELDYGYTF.

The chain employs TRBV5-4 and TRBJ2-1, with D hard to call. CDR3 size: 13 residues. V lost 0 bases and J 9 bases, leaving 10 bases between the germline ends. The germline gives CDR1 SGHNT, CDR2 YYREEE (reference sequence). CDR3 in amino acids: CASSLAGLGEQFF. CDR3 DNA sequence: TGTGCCAGCAGCTTGGCCGGGTTGGGTGAGCAGTTCTTC.

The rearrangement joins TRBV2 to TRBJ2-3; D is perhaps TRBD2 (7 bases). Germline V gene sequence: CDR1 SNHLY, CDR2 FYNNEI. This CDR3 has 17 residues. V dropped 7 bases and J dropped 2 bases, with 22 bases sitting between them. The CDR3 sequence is CASTLKRGGGITDTQYF. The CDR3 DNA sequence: TGTGCCAGCACCCTTAAAAGGGGGGGAGGAATCACAGATACGCAGTATTTT.

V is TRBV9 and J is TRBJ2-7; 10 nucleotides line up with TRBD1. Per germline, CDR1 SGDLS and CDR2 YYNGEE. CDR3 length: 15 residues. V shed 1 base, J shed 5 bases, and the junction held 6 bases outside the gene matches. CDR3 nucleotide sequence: TGTGCCAGCAGCGTATCGGGACAGGGGACCCACGAGCAGTACTTC. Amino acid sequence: CASSVSGQGTHEQYF. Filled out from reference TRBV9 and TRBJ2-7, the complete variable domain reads DSGVTQTPKHLITATGQRVTLRCSPRSGDLSVYWYQQSLDQGLQFLIQYYNGEERAKGNILERFSAQQFPDLHSELNLSSLELGDSALYFCASSVSGQGTHEQYFGPGTRLTVT.